One and the same sample provided the 25 T cell receptor beta chains below, sequenced in a study of blood T cell repertoires in COVID-19. TCRdb's copy holds only in-frame clones and misses some; the assay was immunoSEQ multiplex PCR. The sample consists of 300,000 or so clones, over 75% of them appearing once. Input material: PBMCs or T cells enriched from blood (not recorded which). These TCRs come from a woman in her 30s who had recovered from COVID-19.

V usage is TRBV7-2 and J usage is TRBJ2-2; 10 positions agree with TRBD2. Germline lookup yields CDR1 SGHTA and CDR2 FQGNSA. With 5 bases clipped from V and 7 bases from J, the junction kept 13 bases outside the gene matches. CDR3 size: 17 residues. The CDR3 sequence is CASSPARSGRRVGELFF. CDR3 coding DNA: TGTGCCAGCAGCCCCGCCCGTAGCGGGAGGCGAGTCGGGGAGCTGTTTTTT.

The rearrangement links TRBV5-5 to TRBJ2-3; TRBD2 is a possible D gene (7 bases). Trimming removed 2 bases at V and 1 base at J, with 14 bases between. Germline V gene data show CDR1 as SGHKS and CDR2 as YYEKEE (reference sequence). The CDR3 extends over 16 amino acids. CDR3 bases: TGTGCCAGCAGCTTAGGGGGAGGGGGTCGCACAGATACGCAGTATTTT. It encodes CASSLGGGGRTDTQYF.

This chain uses TRBV19 with TRBJ1-5, with TRBD1 matching over 8 bases. V gave up 7 bases and J gave up 7 bases; unmatched junction bases: 9. The CDR3 runs to 14 residues. Looked up from germline, CDR1 is LNHDA and CDR2 is SQIVND (reference sequence). The CDR3 DNA reads TGTGCCAGTAAACGACAGGGGAGTAACCAGCCCCAGCATTTT. As protein: CASKRQGSNQPQHF.

This chain uses TRBV27 with TRBJ2-3, with a tentative D call TRBD1 (5 bases). There are 15 residues in the CDR3. The germline gives CDR1 MNHEY, CDR2 SMNVEV (reference sequence). Deletions cut 3 bases from V and 1 base from J, with 11 bases between. The CDR3 loop reads CASSFQGRGTDTQYF. CDR3 in DNA: TGTGCCAGCAGTTTTCAGGGCAGGGGCACAGATACGCAGTATTTT.

The V gene is TRBV7-3, the J gene TRBJ2-2, with TRBD1 matching over 9 bases. The junction had 0 bases not matched to a gene; V was cut back by 3 bases and J by 7 bases. Germline CDR1 SGHTA, CDR2 FQGTGA. The CDR3 is 13 amino acids. CDR3 sequence reads: CASSLGQGGELFF. The CDR3 region has the DNA TGTGCCAGCAGCTTGGGACAGGGCGGGGAGCTGTTTTTT.

V usage is TRBV5-5 and J usage is TRBJ2-1; no firm D call. This CDR3 is built from 14 residues. Trimming cost V 3 bases and J 7 bases, with 14 bases left between them. Germline CDR1 SGHKS, CDR2 YYEKEE (reference sequence). The CDR3 nucleotides are TGTGCCAGCAGCTACCGGGTCGCCCTGAATGAGCAGTTCTTC. This translates into CASSYRVALNEQFF.

This sequence joins TRBV9 and TRBJ2-4; D is perhaps TRBD2 (6 bases). Trimming pared 0 bases from V and 7 bases from J, leaving 20 bases between. The CDR3 consists of 17 residues. Germline-derived CDR1 and CDR2 are SGDLS and YYNGEE. The CDR3: CASSVGPGGIADNIQYF. DNA for the CDR3: TGTGCCAGCAGCGTAGGTCCCGGCGGGATAGCGGACAACATTCAGTACTTC.

The chain recombines TRBV7-2 with TRBJ2-7; 7 nucleotides agree with TRBD1. V shed 5 bases, J shed 3 bases, and the junction held 10 bases outside the gene matches. The CDR3 loop spans 15 amino acids. CDR1 SGHTA and CDR2 FQGNSA come from the germline V gene. The CDR3 DNA is TGTGCCAGCAGCCCACGACAGGGAAGTCTCTACGAGCAGTACTTC. Translation gives CASSPRQGSLYEQYF.

The chain employs TRBV3-1 (or the pseudogene TRBV3-2) and TRBJ2-7; 11 bases map to TRBD2. Germline V lookup: CDR1 LGHDT, CDR2 YNNKEL (reference sequence). V was clipped by 1 base and J by 3 bases; unmatched bases: 2. This CDR3 is built from 15 residues. As DNA, the CDR3 is TGTGCCAGCAGCCAAGGGACTAGCGGGCTCTACGAGCAGTACTTC. This gives the protein CASSQGTSGLYEQYF.

This rearrangement joins TRBV29-1 to TRBJ2-2, with 10 bases identical to TRBD2. CDR1 and CDR2 (germline): SQVTM, ANQGSEA. Unmatched junction bases numbered 5, after V lost 0 bases and J lost 1 base. The CDR3 contains 17 residues. This chain's CDR3 is CSVEDLSSGRNTGELFF. CDR3 bases: TGCAGCGTTGAAGATCTTTCTAGCGGGAGGAACACCGGGGAGCTGTTTTTT.

V gene TRBV7-9 combines with J gene TRBJ2-3, with 7 bases aligning to TRBD2. Germline V gene data show CDR1 as SEHNR and CDR2 as FQNEAQ (reference sequence). Trimming removed 1 base from V and 1 base from J; junction bases left unmatched: 2. CDR3 size: 15 residues. The CDR3 region is CASSLVAGRTDTQYF. Here the CDR3 DNA reads TGTGCCAGCAGCTTAGTAGCGGGTCGCACAGATACGCAGTATTTT.

The V and J genes are TRBV7-3 and TRBJ2-1; D may be TRBD2 (6 bases). Trimming left V 2 bases short and J 0 bases short, with 17 bases between. The CDR3 is 18 amino acids. In germline, CDR1 is SGHTA, CDR2 FQGTGA. CDR3 residues: CASSLGPVATSSYNEQFF. The CDR3 region has the DNA TGTGCCAGCAGCTTAGGGCCGGTGGCGACTAGCTCCTACAATGAGCAGTTCTTC.

This rearrangement joins TRBV2 to TRBJ1-5; TRBD1 matches 8 bases. V trimming: 6 bases; J trimming: 1 base; junction bases outside the gene matches: 5. Germline V lookup: CDR1 SNHLY, CDR2 FYNNEI. The CDR3 spans 15 residues. CDR3 sequence reads: CASSGQGISNQPQHF. CDR3 nucleotide sequence: TGTGCCAGCAGCGGACAGGGTATAAGCAATCAGCCCCAGCATTTT. The whole variable domain, filled in from reference TRBV2 and TRBJ1-5, reads EPEVTQTPSHQVTQMGQEVILRCVPISNHLYFYWYRQILGQKVEFLVSFYNNEISEKSEIFDDQFSVERPDGSNFTLKIRSTKLEDSAMYFCASSGQGISNQPQHFGDGTRLSIL.

V usage is TRBV6-5 and J usage is TRBJ2-5; 14 bases are shared with TRBD2. J was trimmed by 4 bases and V by 4 bases; bases with no gene match: 5. This CDR3 has 16 residues. The germline gives CDR1 MNHEY, CDR2 SVGAGI. CDR3 bases: TGTGCCAGCAGTTTCGGACTAGCGGGAGGCGGAGAGACCCAGTACTTC. Its protein product is CASSFGLAGGGETQYF.

J is TRBJ1-5 and V is TRBV18; no clear D. The V end was cut by 5 bases, the J end by 0 bases, with 11 bases between. The germline gives CDR1 KGHSH, CDR2 LQKENI. This CDR3 contains 15 residues. The CDR3 coding sequence is TGTGCCAGCTCAACGAACAGTAATAGCAATCAGCCCCAGCATTTT. Translated, it gives CASSTNSNSNQPQHF. Drawing the rest from reference TRBV18 and TRBJ1-5, the complete variable domain is NAGVMQNPRHLVRRRGQEARLRCSPMKGHSHVYWYRQLPEEGLKFMVYLQKENIIDESGMPKERFSAEFPKEGPSILRIQQVVRGDSAAYFCASSTNSNSNQPQHFGDGTRLSIL.

With regard to this clone: In the same sample, other DNA sequences code for this CDR3. V is TRBV5-1 and J is TRBJ2-2; 7 bases are a match to TRBD1. The CDR3 extends over 14 amino acids. Germline values: CDR1 SGHRS, CDR2 YFSETQ. The J segment lost 5 bases and the V segment lost 0 bases, leaving 1 base of the junction unmatched. The CDR3 sequence: CASSLVQGTGELFF. The CDR3 DNA follows: TGCGCCAGCAGCTTGGTACAGGGGACCGGGGAGCTGTTTTTT. Together with reference TRBV5-1 and TRBJ2-2, the CDR3 gives the full variable domain: KAGVTQTPRYLIKTRGQQVTLSCSPISGHRSVSWYQQTPGQGLQFLFEYFSETQRNKGNFPGRFSGRQFSNSRSEMNVSTLELGDSALYLCASSLVQGTGELFFGEGSRLTVL.

This chain uses TRBV28 with TRBJ2-1; TRBD1 matches at 9 bases. Unmatched junction bases numbered 15, after V lost 6 bases and J lost 9 bases. The CDR3 is made up of 16 amino acids. Germline V lookup: CDR1 MDHEN, CDR2 SYDVKM. The CDR3, as DNA: TGTGCCAGCAGCCTAGGTACAGGGGGCGCTACCGTTGAGCAGTTCTTC. It specifies CASSLGTGGATVEQFF.

This rearrangement joins TRBV5-1 to TRBJ1-5; 10 nucleotides align to TRBD1. This CDR3 is 15 amino acids long. The V gene end was trimmed by 4 bases and the J gene end by 4 bases; junction bases not matched to a gene: 5. Germline CDR1 SGHRS, CDR2 YFSETQ. The CDR3 sequence is CASSVGTGENQPQHF. The CDR3 DNA reads TGCGCCAGCAGCGTGGGGACAGGGGAAAATCAGCCCCAGCATTTT.

This sequence joins TRBV7-8 and TRBJ2-7; 7 bases are a match to TRBD2. This CDR3 has 15 amino acids. The V segment lost 1 base and the J segment 3 bases; nucleotides outside the gene matches: 6. In germline, CDR1 is SGHVS, CDR2 FQNEAQ. CDR3 region: CASSLVRELSYEQYF. In DNA form, the CDR3 reads TGTGCCAGCAGCTTAGTGCGGGAGCTTAGCTACGAGCAGTACTTC.

The count of this clone is one. This chain uses TRBV9 with TRBJ2-3; D is ambiguous. This CDR3 contains 15 residues. CDR1 is SGDLS, CDR2 YYNGEE, per germline. Trimming cost V 4 bases and J 3 bases, with 15 bases left between them. CDR3 residues: CASSYDSDGTDTQYF. CDR3 sequence (DNA): TGTGCCAGCAGCTACGACTCAGACGGGACAGATACGCAGTATTTT.

This clone showed up just a few times. The rearrangement links TRBV20-1 to TRBJ2-7; the match to TRBD2 covers 9 bases. Germline loops: CDR1 DFQATT, CDR2 SNEGSKA (reference sequence). The CDR3 is 14 amino acids. The trim removed 3 bases at V and 1 base at J, leaving 4 bases unmatched. The CDR3 reads CSASGLAGSYEQYF. CDR3 nucleotide sequence: TGCAGTGCTAGTGGGCTAGCGGGGTCCTACGAGCAGTACTTC.

This chain uses TRBV2 with TRBJ1-4, with D perhaps TRBD1 (5 bases). Trimming took off 1 base at V and 6 bases at J, with 15 bases between the two ends. The CDR3 spans 16 residues. Germline V gene lookup returns CDR1 SNHLY and CDR2 FYNNEI. CDR3 loop: CASSEGGRTVDEKLFF. As DNA, the CDR3 is TGTGCCAGCAGTGAAGGGGGGAGGACTGTCGATGAAAAACTGTTTTTT.

The J gene is TRBJ2-2, the V gene TRBV7-9; TRBD1 matches 12 bases. This CDR3 has 16 residues. Trimming removed 5 bases from V and 1 base from J; junction bases left unmatched: 2. Germline loops: CDR1 SEHNR, CDR2 FQNEAQ (reference sequence). The CDR3 sequence is CASSGDRGLNTGELFF. CDR3 nucleotides: TGTGCCAGCAGCGGGGACAGGGGGCTGAACACCGGGGAGCTGTTTTTT.

This chain links TRBV10-1 with TRBJ2-2; 7 nucleotides match TRBD2. The CDR3 runs 15 residues. Trimming removed 6 bases from V and 6 bases from J; junction bases left unmatched: 10. The germline CDR1 and CDR2 sequences are WNHNN and SYGVQD (reference sequence). This CDR3 reads CASRRTGGGSGELFF. CDR3 bases: TGCGCCAGCAGGAGGACGGGAGGAGGGTCCGGGGAGCTGTTTTTT.

J is TRBJ1-2 and V is TRBV28; D is uncertain. The CDR3 runs 12 residues. CDR1 MDHEN and CDR2 SYDVKM come from the germline V gene. V dropped 5 bases and J dropped 4 bases, with 8 bases sitting between them. In DNA, the CDR3 is TGTGCCAGCAGTCCCCCGGGCTATGGCTACACCTTC. Translation gives CASSPPGYGYTF.